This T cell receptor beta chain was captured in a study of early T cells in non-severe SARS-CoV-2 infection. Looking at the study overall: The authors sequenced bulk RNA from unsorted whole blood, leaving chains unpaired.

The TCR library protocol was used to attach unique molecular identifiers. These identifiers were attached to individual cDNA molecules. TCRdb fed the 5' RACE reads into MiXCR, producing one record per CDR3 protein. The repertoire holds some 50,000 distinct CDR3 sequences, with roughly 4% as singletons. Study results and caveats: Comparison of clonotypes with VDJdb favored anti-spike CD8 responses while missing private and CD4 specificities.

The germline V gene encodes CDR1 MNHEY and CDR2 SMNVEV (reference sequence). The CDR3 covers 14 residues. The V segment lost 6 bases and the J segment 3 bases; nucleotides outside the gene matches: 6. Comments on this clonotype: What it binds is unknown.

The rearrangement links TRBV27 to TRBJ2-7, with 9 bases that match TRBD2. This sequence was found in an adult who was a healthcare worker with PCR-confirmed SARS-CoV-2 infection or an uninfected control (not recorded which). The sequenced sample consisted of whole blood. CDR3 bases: TGTGCCAGCAGCCTAGCGGGAAGCGTCTACGAGCAGTACTTC. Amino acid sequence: CASSLAGSVYEQYF.